These 8 T cell receptor beta chains came from one sample sequenced in a study of Graves' ophthalmopathy and Graves' hyperthyroidism. Investigators amplified TCR beta CDR3 regions from RNA transcripts. First-round RT-PCR employed HTBI primers, with a second-round multiplex PCR after it. TCRdb itself ran the multiplex PCR reads through MiXCR, one entry per CDR3 protein. The sample consists of about 210,000 distinct CDR3 sequences, just under 30% of them appearing once. Sample: peripheral blood. These receptors were taken from a man between 45 and 60 years old with Graves' ophthalmopathy.

This clonotype was detected ten times or more. The genes are TRBV24-1 and TRBJ1-1; the match to TRBD1 covers 7 bases. V trimming: 2 bases; J trimming: 4 bases; junction bases outside the gene matches: 6. Germline V gene data show CDR1 as KGHDR and CDR2 as SFDVKD. This CDR3 is 15 amino acids long. CDR3 nucleotide sequence: TGTGCCACCAGTGATTCGGGACAGTTGGGCACTGAAGCTTTCTTT. Translated, it gives CATSDSGQLGTEAFF.

At least ten counts were recorded for this clonotype. The V call is TRBV6-5, the J call TRBJ2-7; 12 nucleotides align to TRBD2. The CDR3 totals 16 residues. Per the germline V gene, CDR1 is MNHEY and CDR2 is SVGAGI. Unmatched junction bases numbered 7, after V lost 6 bases and J lost 1 base. The DNA for the CDR3 is TGTGCCAGCAGACAACTAGCGGGAGGAGTATCCTACGAGCAGTACTTC. Translated: CASRQLAGGVSYEQYF.

At least ten counts were recorded for this clonotype. The chain couples TRBV29-1 to TRBJ2-2; possibly TRBD1 for D (6 bases). V shed 0 bases and J shed 1 base, with 9 bases lying between them. Germline loops: CDR1 SQVTM, CDR2 ANQGSEA. The CDR3 is 15 amino acids. The CDR3 nucleotides are TGCAGCGTTGAAGATCGACAGGAGAACACCGGGGAGCTGTTTTTT. Protein: CSVEDRQENTGELFF.

This clonotype was observed many times. This sequence joins TRBV19 and TRBJ1-3; no clear D. This CDR3 is built from 15 residues. Germline V gene sequence: CDR1 LNHDA, CDR2 SQIVND (reference sequence). V lost 4 bases to trimming and J lost 0 bases, with 10 bases between them. Here the CDR3 DNA reads TGTGCCAGTAGTAAGTTTGGAAGCTCTGGAAACACCATATATTTT. Translation gives CASSKFGSSGNTIYF.

V usage is TRBV15 and J usage is TRBJ2-2; D is possibly TRBD2 (6 bases). The germline gives CDR1 LNHNV, CDR2 YYDKDF (reference sequence). CDR3 length equals 15 residues. The ends were cut back, 3 bases at V and 6 bases at J, with 14 bases in the middle. CDR3 sequence (DNA): TGTGCCACCAGCAGGAGCATGGGGGGTTCCGGGGAGCTGTTTTTT. This encodes CATSRSMGGSGELFF.

Ten or more counts support this clonotype. The chain couples TRBV12-3 or TRBV12-4 to TRBJ2-5; D may be TRBD1 or TRBD2 (5 bases each). V was clipped by 7 bases and J by 0 bases, with 12 bases between them. The CDR3 is 14 amino acids. CDR3 region: CASTFGTDQETQYF. The CDR3 DNA is TGTGCCAGCACCTTTGGGACGGACCAAGAGACCCAGTACTTC.

V usage is TRBV6-2 or TRBV6-3 and J usage is TRBJ1-5; tentative D call: TRBD1 (5 bases). The CDR3 runs 16 residues. Looked up from germline, CDR1 is MNHEY and CDR2 is SVGEGT. Trimming took off 5 bases at V and 6 bases at J, with 20 bases between the two ends. The CDR3 loop reads CASSPRGQGPSQPQHF. The CDR3 region has the DNA TGTGCCAGCAGTCCCCGGGGTCAGGGTCCCAGTCAGCCCCAGCATTTT.

This clonotype was recorded many times. Written as DNA, the CDR3 is TGTGCCAGCAGACCAGACTGGTACACTGAAGCTTTCTTT. Amino acids: CASRPDWYTEAFF. The genes are TRBV27 and TRBJ1-1; no reliable D call. CDR1 is MNHEY, CDR2 SMNVEV, per germline (reference sequence). The CDR3 consists of 13 residues. V was pared by 6 bases and J by 3 bases, with 11 bases between.